This is a list of T cell receptor beta chains from one sample in a study of OX40 agonist ivuxolimab in advanced cancers. TCRdb keeps only in-frame clones here, not all; method: immunoSEQ multiplex PCR. The sample holds some 40,000 clones, around 93% seen once. The sample consisted of CD4+ or CD8+ T cells sorted from blood, taken in a trial of the OX40 agonist ivuxolimab. The receptors here all came from an adult with an advanced solid tumor such as melanoma, head and neck, liver or kidney cancer. The CDR3 runs from the conserved cysteine through the conserved F or W. Fields, in order: V gene, clone size, D gene, J gene, CDR3 DNA, CDR3 protein. The D gene is left open where the match is weak. Clone size is stated in some rows and not others, as once, few, many or a class when expanded.

V gene: TRBV27
clone size: NA
D gene: NA
J gene: TRBJ2-6
CDR3 DNA: TGTGCCAGCAGTCTGTCTGGGGCCAACGTCCTGACTTTC
CDR3 protein: CASSLSGANVLTF

V gene: TRBV28
clone size: NA
D gene: NA
J gene: TRBJ1-2
CDR3 DNA: TGTGCCAGCAGTTTATCGGCCGCCTCGTACACCTTC
CDR3 protein: CASSLSAASYTF

V gene: TRBV28
clone size: NA
D gene: NA
J gene: TRBJ1-3
CDR3 DNA: TGTGCCAGCAAACCCGCTAGGAACTCTGGAAACACCATATATTTT
CDR3 protein: CASKPARNSGNTIYF

V gene: TRBV27
clone size: NA
D gene: TRBD1
J gene: TRBJ2-1
CDR3 DNA: TGTGCCAGCAGTCCCCTCCCCTTGACAGGGCATTCCTACAATGAGCAGTTCTTC
CDR3 protein: CASSPLPLTGHSYNEQFF

V gene: TRBV28
clone size: once
D gene: NA
J gene: TRBJ2-2
CDR3 DNA: TGTGCCAGCAGTTTGGTTTTGGCAGGGGACACCGGGGAGCTGTTTTTT
CDR3 protein: CASSLVLAGDTGELFF

V gene: TRBV7-9
clone size: NA
D gene: NA
J gene: TRBJ1-1
CDR3 DNA: TGTGCCAGCAGCCTAGGGGACCTTGAAGCTTTCTTT
CDR3 protein: CASSLGDLEAFF

V gene: TRBV4-1
clone size: NA
D gene: TRBD2
J gene: TRBJ2-1
CDR3 DNA: TGCGCCAGCAGCCAAGATTCGGGAGGTTTCAATGAGCAGTTCTTC
CDR3 protein: CASSQDSGGFNEQFF

V gene: TRBV6-5
clone size: NA
D gene: NA
J gene: TRBJ2-7
CDR3 DNA: TGTGCCAGCAGCAACGGGGCGTCCTACGAGCAGTACTTC
CDR3 protein: CASSNGASYEQYF

V gene: TRBV10-2
clone size: NA
D gene: TRBD2
J gene: TRBJ2-1
CDR3 DNA: TGCGCCAGCAGGGAAGCGGGAGTGGGGTACAATGAGCAGTTCTTC
CDR3 protein: CASREAGVGYNEQFF

V gene: TRBV4-3
clone size: NA
D gene: TRBD1
J gene: TRBJ2-3
CDR3 DNA: TGCGCCAGCAGCTTCCGGGACAGGGAGACAGATACGCAGTATTTT
CDR3 protein: CASSFRDRETDTQYF

V gene: TRBV7-3
clone size: few
D gene: NA
J gene: TRBJ2-7
CDR3 DNA: TGTGCCAGCAGCCGACTAGTGTCTATCCACGAGCAGTACTTC
CDR3 protein: CASSRLVSIHEQYF

V gene: TRBV5-1
clone size: NA
D gene: NA
J gene: TRBJ2-1
CDR3 DNA: TGCGCCAGCAGCTTGGACAGGGCCTCCTACAATGAGCAGTTCTTC
CDR3 protein: CASSLDRASYNEQFF

V gene: TRBV7-9
clone size: NA
D gene: TRBD1
J gene: TRBJ1-1
CDR3 DNA: TGTGCCAGCAGCACCGGGACAGGGGCTGAAGCTTTCTTT
CDR3 protein: CASSTGTGAEAFF

V gene: TRBV27
clone size: NA
D gene: NA
J gene: TRBJ1-1
CDR3 DNA: TGTGCCAGCAAACCGGGGGGCACTGAAGCTTTCTTT
CDR3 protein: CASKPGGTEAFF

V gene: TRBV9
clone size: NA
D gene: NA
J gene: TRBJ2-1
CDR3 DNA: TGTGCCAGCAGCGTAGAAGAAGGGGTATACAATGAGCAGTTCTTC
CDR3 protein: CASSVEEGVYNEQFF

V gene: TRBV6-5
clone size: once
D gene: NA
J gene: TRBJ1-1
CDR3 DNA: TGTGCCAGCAGTTACTCTTATCAGATGGAAACTGAAGCTTTCTTT
CDR3 protein: CASSYSYQMETEAFF

V gene: TRBV28
clone size: NA
D gene: TRBD2
J gene: TRBJ2-7
CDR3 DNA: TGTGCCAGCAGTTTAAAAAAGGGGGGACTAGCGGTCGAGCAGTACTTC
CDR3 protein: CASSLKKGGLAVEQYF

V gene: TRBV29-1
clone size: NA
D gene: NA
J gene: TRBJ2-5
CDR3 DNA: TGCAGCGTTGAGACAGAGAACGACGGGGAGACCCAGTACTTC
CDR3 protein: CSVETENDGETQYF

V gene: TRBV6-5
clone size: once
D gene: NA
J gene: TRBJ1-4
CDR3 DNA: TGTGCCAGCAGTTACTCTATGGCTAATGAAAAACTGTTTTTT
CDR3 protein: CASSYSMANEKLFF

V gene: TRBV27
clone size: NA
D gene: TRBD2
J gene: TRBJ2-3
CDR3 DNA: TGTGCCAGCAGTTTAATAAGAAGCGGGAGTCGAGGGACAGATACGCAGTATTTT
CDR3 protein: CASSLIRSGSRGTDTQYF

V gene: TRBV9
clone size: NA
D gene: NA
J gene: TRBJ1-5
CDR3 DNA: TGTGCCAGCAGCGTAGACGGGGGCTTTCAGCCCCAGCATTTT
CDR3 protein: CASSVDGGFQPQHF

V gene: TRBV9
clone size: once
D gene: NA
J gene: TRBJ2-5
CDR3 DNA: TGTGCCAGCAGCGCTTTAGGGCCAGGAGGTCGGGAGACCCAGTACTTC
CDR3 protein: CASSALGPGGRETQYF

V gene: TRBV15
clone size: NA
D gene: NA
J gene: TRBJ1-1
CDR3 DNA: TGTGCCACCAGCAGGTGGGGGAACACTGAAGCTTTCTTT
CDR3 protein: CATSRWGNTEAFF

V gene: TRBV6-5
clone size: NA
D gene: TRBD2
J gene: TRBJ2-1
CDR3 DNA: TGTGCCAGCAGCCGGGAGGGCCCCTACAATGAGCAGTTCTTC
CDR3 protein: CASSREGPYNEQFF

V gene: TRBV6-1
clone size: NA
D gene: NA
J gene: TRBJ2-7
CDR3 DNA: TGTGCCAGCAGTGAAACAGGGTCTTCCTACGAGCAGTACTTC
CDR3 protein: CASSETGSSYEQYF

V gene: TRBV30
clone size: NA
D gene: NA
J gene: TRBJ2-3
CDR3 DNA: TGTGCCTGGAGTTTTCCCGTGGAAAAGCTAGAAGGCCCTCTGGATACGCAGTATTTT
CDR3 protein: CAWSFPVEKLEGPLDTQYF

V gene: TRBV5-5
clone size: NA
D gene: NA
J gene: TRBJ2-5
CDR3 DNA: TGTGCCAGCAGCTTGGCCTCTCAGACCCAGTACTTC
CDR3 protein: CASSLASQTQYF

V gene: TRBV19
clone size: NA
D gene: NA
J gene: TRBJ2-7
CDR3 DNA: TGTGCCAGTAGCAGCGGGACAGACAGGTCCTACGAGCAGTACTTC
CDR3 protein: CASSSGTDRSYEQYF

V gene: TRBV6-5
clone size: NA
D gene: TRBD1
J gene: TRBJ2-7
CDR3 DNA: TGTGCCAGCAGTTACTCCGGGACAGGGGTGGAGCAGTACTTC
CDR3 protein: CASSYSGTGVEQYF

V gene: TRBV9
clone size: medium-sized
D gene: NA
J gene: TRBJ2-7
CDR3 DNA: TGTGCCAGCAGCGACGGAACCGAGCAGTACTTC
CDR3 protein: CASSDGTEQYF

V gene: TRBV6-5
clone size: NA
D gene: NA
J gene: TRBJ1-1
CDR3 DNA: TGTGCCAGCAGCTTGAGAATGAACACTGAAGCTTTCTTT
CDR3 protein: CASSLRMNTEAFF

V gene: TRBV6-1
clone size: NA
D gene: TRBD1
J gene: TRBJ2-3
CDR3 DNA: TGTGCCAGCAGTGAAGCTGGTTGGGGGACAGCAGATACGCAGTATTTT
CDR3 protein: CASSEAGWGTADTQYF

V gene: TRBV6-1
clone size: NA
D gene: TRBD2
J gene: TRBJ2-1
CDR3 DNA: TGTGCCAGCAGTGATTTCGGGACTAGGGCCTACAATGAGCAGTTCTTC
CDR3 protein: CASSDFGTRAYNEQFF

V gene: TRBV30
clone size: NA
D gene: NA
J gene: TRBJ1-3
CDR3 DNA: TGTGCCTGGAGTGTAATGGTCTACGGAAACACCATATATTTT
CDR3 protein: CAWSVMVYGNTIYF

V gene: TRBV2
clone size: NA
D gene: NA
J gene: TRBJ2-7
CDR3 DNA: TGTGCCAGCTTCGGGGACAACTCCTACGAGCAGTACTTC
CDR3 protein: CASFGDNSYEQYF

V gene: TRBV5-1
clone size: NA
D gene: NA
J gene: TRBJ2-7
CDR3 DNA: TGTGCCAGCAGCGGGGACCTACAGGGCCACGAGCAGTACTTC
CDR3 protein: CASSGDLQGHEQYF

V gene: TRBV7-9
clone size: NA
D gene: NA
J gene: TRBJ2-1
CDR3 DNA: TGTGCCAGCACCTCCCGGGGGAGTTCCTACAATGAGCAGTTCTTC
CDR3 protein: CASTSRGSSYNEQFF

V gene: TRBV7-3
clone size: few
D gene: NA
J gene: TRBJ2-1
CDR3 DNA: TGTGCCAGCAGCTCTGCGCAGGGGGGCAATGAGCAGTTCTTC
CDR3 protein: CASSSAQGGNEQFF

V gene: TRBV27
clone size: NA
D gene: TRBD2
J gene: TRBJ2-3
CDR3 DNA: TGTGCCAGCAGTTTCCTCCATTTGAGCGGGAGTTCAACAGATACGCAGTATTTT
CDR3 protein: CASSFLHLSGSSTDTQYF

V gene: TRBV7-2
clone size: NA
D gene: TRBD2
J gene: TRBJ2-7
CDR3 DNA: TGTGCCAGCAGCTTAGGGTTAGCGGGAGTTTACGAGCAGTACTTC
CDR3 protein: CASSLGLAGVYEQYF

V gene: TRBV18
clone size: NA
D gene: TRBD1
J gene: TRBJ2-1
CDR3 DNA: TGTGCCAGCTCACCCGCCGGGACAGGGGTATACAATGAGCAGTTCTTC
CDR3 protein: CASSPAGTGVYNEQFF

V gene: TRBV28
clone size: NA
D gene: NA
J gene: TRBJ1-1
CDR3 DNA: TGTGCCAGCAGCCGCGCTACAGTCGGCACTGAAGCTTTCTTT
CDR3 protein: CASSRATVGTEAFF